This entry lists 9 T cell receptor beta chains sequenced from one sample in a study of T cell changes during pregnancy in multiple sclerosis. TCRdb's copy holds only in-frame clones and misses some; the assay was immunoSEQ multiplex PCR. The table has roughly 100,000 clones, around 90% seen once. Here the sequenced sample was peripheral blood, taken in the second trimester of pregnancy. All receptors derive from a female donor with multiple sclerosis, enrolled in a pregnancy study.

V and J are TRBV28 and TRBJ1-2; 7 bases are a match to TRBD1. The CDR3 runs to 14 residues. Germline V gene sequence: CDR1 MDHEN, CDR2 SYDVKM. V lost 6 bases and J lost 4; bases outside the gene matches: 8. This CDR3 is CASRGKGAFYGYTF. DNA of the CDR3: TGTGCCAGCAGAGGGAAGGGGGCTTTCTATGGCTACACCTTC.

CDR3 residues: CASSTGTSGSNEQFF. Written as DNA, the CDR3 is TGTGCCAGCAGTACCGGGACTAGCGGGAGCAATGAGCAGTTCTTC. The V gene is TRBV28, the J gene TRBJ2-1; 14 bases are shared with TRBD2. After removal of 5 bases from V and 6 bases from J, the junction contained 3 bases not matched to a gene. The germline CDR1 and CDR2 sequences are MDHEN and SYDVKM. CDR3 size: 15 residues.

This clone was detected only a few times. The chain employs TRBV6-5 and TRBJ1-1; the D is unclear. The germline gives CDR1 MNHEY, CDR2 SVGAGI. Trimming took 2 bases from V and 6 from J, leaving 7 bases between them. This CDR3 contains 12 residues. The chain's CDR3 is CASSYGSSEAFF. The DNA of the CDR3 is TGTGCCAGCAGTTACGGTAGCTCTGAAGCTTTCTTT.

The chain links TRBV28 to TRBJ1-3; D remains unclear. The CDR3 contains 12 residues. V gave up 2 bases and J gave up 8 bases, with 7 bases separating them. CDR1 MDHEN and CDR2 SYDVKM come from the germline V gene. CDR3 nucleotides: TGTGCCAGCAGTTTACCGGAGGACACCATATATTTT. Translated: CASSLPEDTIYF.

The chain links TRBV5-1 to TRBJ2-7, with a possible D match to TRBD1 (5 bases). This CDR3 is 12 amino acids long. Germline-derived CDR1 and CDR2 are SGHRS and YFSETQ. Trimming removed 6 bases from V and 4 bases from J, with 11 bases in between. The CDR3 here is CASKGNQYEQYF. CDR3 DNA: TGCGCCAGCAAGGGGAATCAATACGAGCAGTACTTC.

The J gene is TRBJ1-5, the V gene TRBV4-1; D not certain. V lost 2 bases and J lost 4, with 9 bases in between. The CDR3 length is 14 residues. CDR1 MGHRA and CDR2 YSYEKL come from the germline V gene. The DNA of the CDR3 is TGCGCCAGCAGCCAAAGGACTCCTAATCAGCCCCAGCATTTT. The encoded protein is CASSQRTPNQPQHF.

In this sample, this clone turned up a few times. The V and J genes are TRBV7-9 and TRBJ2-3, with D unresolved. CDR1 is SEHNR, CDR2 FQNEAQ, per germline (reference sequence). This CDR3 comprises 15 residues. V lost 1 base, J lost 0 bases, and 8 bases lay in between. The CDR3 sequence: CASSLVLGSTDTQYF. The CDR3 region has the DNA TGTGCCAGCAGCTTAGTACTCGGGAGCACAGATACGCAGTATTTT.

This CDR3 is CASSAGLAGITYEQYF. The CDR3 DNA is TGTGCCAGCAGTGCGGGACTAGCAGGGATTACCTACGAGCAGTACTTC. The genes are TRBV27 and TRBJ2-7; 9 bases fit TRBD2. CDR3 length: 16 amino acids. Losses at the gene ends were 5 bases for V and 2 bases for J; bases not matched to a gene: 10. Germline V gene sequence: CDR1 MNHEY, CDR2 SMNVEV (reference sequence).

The chain has TRBV2 and TRBJ1-5, with a tentative D call TRBD1 (6 bases). This CDR3 has 14 residues. V gave up 5 bases and J gave up 3 bases, with 11 bases separating them. Germline V lookup: CDR1 SNHLY, CDR2 FYNNEI. The CDR3 protein is CASSHGQTNQPQHF. The CDR3 coding sequence is TGTGCCAGCAGTCATGGACAGACCAATCAGCCCCAGCATTTT.